Below, one T cell receptor (beta chain) is given with its context. The entry originates in a study of blood T cell repertoires in COVID-19. Clones were read by immunoSEQ multiplex PCR, and TCRdb kept only the in-frame ones, dropping some. There are approximately 230,000 clones in the sample; roughly 89% occur only once, and over 4% lies in the top ten. The CDR3 contains 13 residues. The trim removed 6 bases at V and 5 bases at J, leaving 4 bases unmatched. From germline, CDR1 is KGHSH and CDR2 LQKENI. The chain recombines TRBV18 with TRBJ2-7, with TRBD1 identical over 10 bases. The sequenced material came from PBMCs or T cells enriched from blood (not recorded which). The origin of this receptor is a woman aged 30 to 39 who had recovered from COVID-19. The CDR3 region has the DNA TGTGCCAGCTCCATCGGACAGGGGGACGAGCAGTACTTC. This codes for CASSIGQGDEQYF.